This T cell receptor beta chain was documented in a study of control samples from healthy donors and cancer patients (TCRdb year 2020). CDR1 GTSNPN and CDR2 SVGIG are derived from the germline V gene (reference sequence). The cysteine opens and the phenylalanine closes a CDR3 of 14 amino acids. Only CDR3 DNA is held: 42 bases, read in frame from base 1. Compared with germline, V lacks 2 bases and J lacks 1 base; bases without a gene match: 2. With respect to this clone: Its target antigen remains unknown. No per-base quality is available; no much larger clone lies one base away.

Library prep was done by the immunoSEQ multiplex PCR assay. TCRdb provides this immuneACCESS table in a form limited to in-frame rearrangements. Some clones are lacking; in checked studies, under half of them reflect an unresolved V gene, and why the rest are absent is not known. This sample is represented by roughly 130,000 clones; about 88% of them were singletons. 3.2% of the sample comes from the top ten. This chain is built from TRBV30 and TRBJ2-3, with 8 middle bases fitting TRBD1. The TCR originated in a man between 45 and 60 years old in good health. The sample consisted of blood. The CDR3 reads as follows: CAWSQDRGTDTQYF. The nucleotide sequence reads TGTGCCTGGAGTCAGGACAGGGGCACAGATACGCAGTATTTT.